The sequence of this T cell receptor beta chain was determined in a study of shared clonotypes between healthy human individuals. Measured with immunoSEQ multiplex PCR; TCRdb has only the in-frame clones, and not every one. The profile shows approximately 2,000,000 clones, 93% of them singletons. The CDR3 sequence is 15 residues long. The germline V gene encodes CDR1 SEHNR and CDR2 FQNEAQ (reference sequence). Losses at the gene ends were 5 bases for V and 6 bases for J; bases not matched to a gene: 11. Naive CD8 isolation took CD45RO-negative cells positively selected for CCR7 and excluded terminally differentiated effector memory CD45RA+ cells.

J is TRBJ1-2 and V is TRBV7-9; 8 positions match TRBD1. Input material: naive CD8+ T cells from PBMCs. The sequence came from a man younger than 35 in good health. Some clones in this sample may be carry-over from other donors' samples. CDR3 loop: CASSNSDRAGDGYTF. DNA for the CDR3: TGTGCCAGCAGCAACTCGGACAGGGCTGGCGATGGCTACACCTTC.